This T cell receptor (beta chain) is drawn from a study of early T cells in non-severe SARS-CoV-2 infection. Study results and caveats: Anti-spike CD8 specificities were favored by VDJdb matching, whose results missed private and CD4 specificities.

Germline CDR1 SGHRS, CDR2 YFSETQ. The CDR3 totals 15 residues. Trimming at V came to 3 bases and at J to 2 bases, leaving 4 bases not matched to a gene. Attached unique molecular identifiers marked individual cDNA molecules. TCRdb fed the 5' RACE reads into MiXCR, producing one record per CDR3 protein. The sample has about 77,000 distinct CDR3 sequences, 12% seen once; the top ten hold less than 20%. In the case of this clonotype: The antigen is not known.

The TCR was taken from an adult who was a healthcare worker with PCR-confirmed SARS-CoV-2 infection or an uninfected control (not recorded which). The donor label of this sample is uncertain. The V and J genes are TRBV5-1 and TRBJ2-2; 7 bases line up with TRBD2. The sample here was whole blood, taken at baseline. The CDR3 loop is CASSSQRGNTGELFF. CDR3 coding DNA: TGCGCCAGCAGCTCACAGCGGGGAAACACCGGGGAGCTGTTTTTT.